This T cell receptor (beta chain) derives from a study of T-cell reconstitution after alpha-beta-depleted transplantation in children (dated by TCRdb to the mid-2010s). About the study as a whole: The study quantitatively tracked T-cell immune reconstitution after TCRalphabeta/CD19-depleted allogeneic hematopoietic cell transplantation in children using TCR repertoire profiling.

Remarks on this clonotype: Its cognate antigen has yet to be identified. No qualities accompany the bases; no much larger clone lies one base away.

Preparation of the library involved PCR. Sequencing used an Illumina HiSeq 2500. To normalize quantification of the TCRbeta repertoire, the TCR libraries were built with molecular barcoding that relied on unique molecular identifiers. TCRdb applied fastp at Q25 and MiXCR to the public reads, then kept only in-frame beta chains. Under each unique CDR3 protein, matching rows form one entry showing the most common genes and DNA. Across this sample there are 440,000 or so distinct CDR3 sequences, with approximately 10% seen only once. Roughly 5.1% of the sample belongs to the ten largest clones. The CDR3 contains 15 residues, cysteine and phenylalanine counted. The DNA shown is the 45-base CDR3, in frame from base 1. CDR1 and CDR2 are read off the germline V gene as SNHLY and FYNNEI. The trim is 1 base for V and 3 bases for J, with a gap of 9 bases between the germline ends.

The sequence was obtained from a human donor who donated a stem cell graft to a child with acute myeloid leukemia. This chain is built from TRBV2 and TRBJ2-2; the D assignment is uncertain and may be TRBD1 or TRBD2, with 5 bases supporting each. Sequencing was performed on PBMCs from the stem cell graft donor, taken from the stem cell graft. DNA sequence: TGTGCCAGCAGTGAAGGGGACGGATACACCGGGGAGCTGTTTTTT. It translates to CASSEGDGYTGELFF. Extended through the reference TRBV2 and TRBJ2-2 proteins, this CDR3 yields the full variable domain: EPEVTQTPSHQVTQMGQEVILRCVPISNHLYFYWYRQILGQKVEFLVSFYNNEISEKSEIFDDQFSVERPDGSNFTLKIRSTKLEDSAMYFCASSEGDGYTGELFFGEGSRLTVL.